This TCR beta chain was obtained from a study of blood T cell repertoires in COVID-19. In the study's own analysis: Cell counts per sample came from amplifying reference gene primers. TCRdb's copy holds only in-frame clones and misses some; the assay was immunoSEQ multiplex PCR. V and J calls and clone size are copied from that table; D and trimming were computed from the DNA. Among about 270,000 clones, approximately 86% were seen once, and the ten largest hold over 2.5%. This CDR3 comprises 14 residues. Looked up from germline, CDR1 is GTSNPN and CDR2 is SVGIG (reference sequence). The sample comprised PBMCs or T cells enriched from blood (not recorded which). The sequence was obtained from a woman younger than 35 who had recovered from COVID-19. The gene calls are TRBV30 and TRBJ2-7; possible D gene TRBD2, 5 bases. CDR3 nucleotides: TGTGCGCTCGACAAACTAGAAATGATCGGCGAGCAGTACTTC. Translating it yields CALDKLEMIGEQYF. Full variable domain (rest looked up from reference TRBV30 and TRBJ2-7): SQTIHQWPATLVQPVGSPLSLECTVEGTSNPNLYWYRQAAGRGLQLLFYSVGIGQISSEVPQNLSASRPQDRQFILSSKKLLLSDSGFYLCALDKLEMIGEQYFGPGTRLTVT.